This is a list of T cell receptor beta chains from one sample in a study of T cells in Graves' hyperthyroidism and ophthalmopathy. One entry per CDR3 protein, called by TCRdb with MiXCR from the multiplex PCR reads. Of around 690,000 distinct CDR3 sequences listed, 17% are singletons. Sequenced sample: blood. These receptor sequences come from a man in his fifties with Graves' hyperthyroidism. The CDR3 runs from the conserved cysteine through the conserved F or W. The order of the fields is J gene, V gene, clone size, D gene, CDR3 DNA, CDR3 protein. D genes are given only for firm matches. Not every row has a clone size; where given, it reads once, few, many or a size class.

TRBJ2-1 | TRBV11-2 | few | TRBD2 | TGTGCCAGCAGCTTAATTGGGAGCGGGAGTCTCCACAATGAGCAGTTCTTC | CASSLIGSGSLHNEQFF
TRBJ2-3 | TRBV28 | many | NA | TGTGCCAGCAGTTCGCGACCACAAACAGATACGCAGTATTTT | CASSSRPQTDTQYF
TRBJ1-2 | TRBV5-1 | NA | NA | TGCGCCAGCAGCTTGGGAGGGGAAGTTGGTGGCTACACCTTC | CASSLGGEVGGYTF
TRBJ2-1 | TRBV28 | many | NA | TGTGCCAGCAGTCTTCGTGGGGCGGAATACAATGAGCAGTTCTTC | CASSLRGAEYNEQFF
TRBJ2-6 | TRBV6-5 | few | NA | TGTGCCAGCAGTTACTCGGCTTCCAACGTCCTGACTTTC | CASSYSASNVLTF
TRBJ1-2 | TRBV24-1 | NA | NA | TGTGCCACCAGTGGAGCCGGGACGGACTATGGCTACACCTTC | CATSGAGTDYGYTF
TRBJ2-7 | TRBV27 | many | TRBD1 | TGTGCCAGCAGTTTATCGTGGGACAGGGGCACCGACGAGCAGTACTTC | CASSLSWDRGTDEQYF
TRBJ2-2 | TRBV6-1 | few | TRBD2 | TGTGCCAGCAGTTTCGCCGGGACTAGTAACTCCGGGGAGCTGTTTTTT | CASSFAGTSNSGELFF
TRBJ1-4 | TRBV28 | many | TRBD1 | TGTGCCTCTAGCAGGGGGCAATATGAAAAACTGTTTTTT | CASSRGQYEKLFF
TRBJ2-5 | TRBV20-1 | many | TRBD2 | TGCAGTGCTAGAGATCGGCTAGCGGGCCAAGAGACCCAGTACTTC | CSARDRLAGQETQYF
TRBJ2-7 | TRBV7-3 | NA | NA | TGTGCCAGCAGTTTCTCCGGGTCAGCCTACGAGCAGTACTTC | CASSFSGSAYEQYF
TRBJ1-1 | TRBV28 | many | NA | TGTGCCAGCAGCCCAGTTTCACCCCAGGGGAGGGCTTTCTTT | CASSPVSPQGRAFF
TRBJ2-7 | TRBV30 | many | TRBD2 | TGTGCCTGGGACCCTTTGGCTAGCGGCTCCTACGAGCAGTACTTC | CAWDPLASGSYEQYF
TRBJ2-7 | TRBV19 | many | NA | TGTGCCAGTAGTACGGGACTCCACCCGGGAAGGATCGGCGAGCAGTACTTC | CASSTGLHPGRIGEQYF